This T cell receptor beta chain originates from a study of T-cell reconstitution after alpha-beta-depleted transplantation in children. The sample holds many counts of this clonotype. The antigen remains undetermined. This CDR3 has 16 residues. Germline lookup yields CDR1 MNHEY and CDR2 SVGAGI. The V and J ends lost 0 bases and 0 bases respectively, with 6 bases between them. The TCRbeta library was prepared with unique molecular identifiers. TCRdb re-derived calls from the PCR reads in MiXCR, one entry per CDR3 protein. The sample carries fewer than 550,000 distinct CDR3 sequences, roughly an eighth recorded once. Regarding the study as a whole: T-cell counts and diversity at one year post-transplant came mainly from newly produced T cells.

The rearrangement joins TRBV6-5 to TRBJ1-6; TRBD1 might be the D (5 bases). The source material was PBMCs, mostly from graft donor cells, sampled 180 days after TCRalphabeta/CD19-depleted stem cell transplant. The sequence was collected from a female patient aged 2 to 10 who had a stem cell transplant for aplastic anemia, so the T cells may come from the graft donor. CDR3 nucleotide sequence: TGTGCCAGCAGTTACTCGGGGGGCTCCTATAATTCACCCCTCCACTTT. Its protein is CASSYSGGSYNSPLHF.